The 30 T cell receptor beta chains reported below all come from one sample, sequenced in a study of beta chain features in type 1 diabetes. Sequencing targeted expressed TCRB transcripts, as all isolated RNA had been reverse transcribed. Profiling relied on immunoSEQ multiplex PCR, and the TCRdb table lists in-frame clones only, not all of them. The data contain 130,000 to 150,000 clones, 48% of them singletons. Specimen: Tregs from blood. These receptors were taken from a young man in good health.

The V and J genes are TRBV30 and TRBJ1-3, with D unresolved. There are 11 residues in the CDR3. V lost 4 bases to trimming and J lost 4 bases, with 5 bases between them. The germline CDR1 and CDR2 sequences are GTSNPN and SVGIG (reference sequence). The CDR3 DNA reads TGTGCCTGGATTTCAGGAAACACCATATATTTT. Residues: CAWISGNTIYF.

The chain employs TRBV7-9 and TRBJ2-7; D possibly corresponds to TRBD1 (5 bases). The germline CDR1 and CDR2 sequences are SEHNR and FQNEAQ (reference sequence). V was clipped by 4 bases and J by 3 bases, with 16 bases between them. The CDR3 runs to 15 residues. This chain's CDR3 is CASSSGGFRVYEQYF. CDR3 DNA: TGTGCCAGCAGCTCCGGTGGTTTCAGGGTCTACGAGCAGTACTTC.

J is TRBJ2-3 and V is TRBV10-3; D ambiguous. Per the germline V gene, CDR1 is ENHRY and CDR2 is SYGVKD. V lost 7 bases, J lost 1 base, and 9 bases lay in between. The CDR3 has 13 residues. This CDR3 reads CAIKISGTDTQYF. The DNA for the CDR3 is TGTGCCATCAAGATCTCGGGCACAGATACGCAGTATTTT.

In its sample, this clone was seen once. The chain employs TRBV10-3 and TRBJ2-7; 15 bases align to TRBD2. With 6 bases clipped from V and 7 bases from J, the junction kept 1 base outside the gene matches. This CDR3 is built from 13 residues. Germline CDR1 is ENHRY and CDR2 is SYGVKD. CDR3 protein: CAIRGTSGREQYF. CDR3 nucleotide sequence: TGTGCCATCAGAGGGACTAGCGGGAGGGAGCAGTACTTC.

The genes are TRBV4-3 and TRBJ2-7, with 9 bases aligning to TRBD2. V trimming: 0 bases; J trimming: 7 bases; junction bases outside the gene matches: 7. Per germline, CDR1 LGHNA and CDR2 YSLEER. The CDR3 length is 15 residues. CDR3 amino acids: CASSQDWAGGLEQYF. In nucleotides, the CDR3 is TGCGCCAGCAGCCAAGACTGGGCGGGAGGGCTTGAGCAGTACTTC.

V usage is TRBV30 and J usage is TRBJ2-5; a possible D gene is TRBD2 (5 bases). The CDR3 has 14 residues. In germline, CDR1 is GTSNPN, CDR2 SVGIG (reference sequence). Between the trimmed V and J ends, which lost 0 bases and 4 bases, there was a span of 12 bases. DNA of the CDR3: TGTGCCTGGAGTGTACGCGGAGGAACAGAGACCCAGTACTTC. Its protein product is CAWSVRGGTETQYF.

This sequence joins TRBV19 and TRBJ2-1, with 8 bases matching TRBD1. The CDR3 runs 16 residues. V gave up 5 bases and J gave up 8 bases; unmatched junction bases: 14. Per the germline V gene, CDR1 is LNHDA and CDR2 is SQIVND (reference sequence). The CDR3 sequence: CASSQPTGVLGHEQFF. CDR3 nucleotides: TGTGCCAGTAGTCAACCGACAGGGGTGTTGGGACATGAGCAGTTCTTC. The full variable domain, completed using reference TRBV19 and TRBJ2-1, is DGGITQSPKYLFRKEGQNVTLSCEQNLNHDAMYWYRQDPGQGLRLIYYSQIVNDFQKGDIAEGYSVSREKKESFPLTVTSAQKNPTAFYLCASSQPTGVLGHEQFFGPGTRLTVL.

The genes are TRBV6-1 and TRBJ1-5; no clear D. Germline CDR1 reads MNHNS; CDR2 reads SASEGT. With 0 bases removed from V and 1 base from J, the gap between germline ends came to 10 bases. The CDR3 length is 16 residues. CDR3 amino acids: CASSEAVGGSNQPQHF. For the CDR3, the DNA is TGTGCCAGCAGTGAAGCGGTAGGAGGAAGCAATCAGCCCCAGCATTTT.

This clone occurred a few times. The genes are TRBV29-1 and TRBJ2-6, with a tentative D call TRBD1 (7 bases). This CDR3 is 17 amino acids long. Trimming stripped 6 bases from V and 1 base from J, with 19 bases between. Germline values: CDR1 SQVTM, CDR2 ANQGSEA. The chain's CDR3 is CSVREGGGVSGANVLTF. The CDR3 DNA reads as TGCAGCGTCCGGGAAGGAGGGGGCGTGTCTGGGGCCAACGTCCTGACTTTC.

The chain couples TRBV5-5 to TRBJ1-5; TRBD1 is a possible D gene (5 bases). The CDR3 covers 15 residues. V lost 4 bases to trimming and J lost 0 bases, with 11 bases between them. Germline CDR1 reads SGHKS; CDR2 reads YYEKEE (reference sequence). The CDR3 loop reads CASSPTVNSNQPQHF. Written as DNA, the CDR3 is TGTGCCAGCAGCCCGACAGTAAATAGCAATCAGCCCCAGCATTTT.

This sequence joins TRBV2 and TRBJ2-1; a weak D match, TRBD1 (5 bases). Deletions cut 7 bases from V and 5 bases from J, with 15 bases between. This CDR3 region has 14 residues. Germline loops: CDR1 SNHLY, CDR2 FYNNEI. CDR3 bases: TGTGCCAGCACTAAGGGGCGGCAAAACAATGAGCAGTTCTTC. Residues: CASTKGRQNNEQFF.

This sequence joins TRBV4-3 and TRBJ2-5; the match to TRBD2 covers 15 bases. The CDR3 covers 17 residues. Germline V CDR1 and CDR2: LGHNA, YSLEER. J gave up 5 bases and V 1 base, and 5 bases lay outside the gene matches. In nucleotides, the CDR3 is TGCGCCAGCAGCCAAGGGACTAGCGGGAGGGCCTGGGAGACCCAGTACTTC. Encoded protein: CASSQGTSGRAWETQYF.

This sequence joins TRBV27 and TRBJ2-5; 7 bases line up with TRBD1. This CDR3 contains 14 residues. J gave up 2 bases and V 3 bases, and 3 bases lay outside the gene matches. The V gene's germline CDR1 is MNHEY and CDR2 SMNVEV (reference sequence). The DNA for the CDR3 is TGTGCCAGCAGTTTCCAGACAGGGCAAGAGACCCAGTACTTC. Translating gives CASSFQTGQETQYF.

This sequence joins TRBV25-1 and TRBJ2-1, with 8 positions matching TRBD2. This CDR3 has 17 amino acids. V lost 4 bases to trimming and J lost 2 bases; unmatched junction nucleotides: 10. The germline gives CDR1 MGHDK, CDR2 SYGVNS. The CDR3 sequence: CASSVAGGGGTYNEQFF. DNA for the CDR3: TGTGCCAGCAGTGTGGCCGGGGGGGGCGGTACCTACAATGAGCAGTTCTTC.

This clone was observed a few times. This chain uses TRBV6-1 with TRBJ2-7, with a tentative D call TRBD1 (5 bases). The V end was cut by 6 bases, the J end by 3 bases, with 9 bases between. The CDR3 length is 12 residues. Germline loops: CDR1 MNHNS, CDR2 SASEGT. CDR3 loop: CASSLRVYEQYF. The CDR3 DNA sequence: TGTGCCAGCAGCCTCAGGGTCTACGAGCAGTACTTC.

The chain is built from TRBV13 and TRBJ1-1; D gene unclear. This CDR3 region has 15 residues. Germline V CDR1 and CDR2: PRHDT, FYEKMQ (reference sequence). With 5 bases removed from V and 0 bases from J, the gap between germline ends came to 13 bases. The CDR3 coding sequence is TGTGCCAGCAGCCATAGTTACAGCCTGAACACTGAAGCTTTCTTT. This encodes CASSHSYSLNTEAFF.

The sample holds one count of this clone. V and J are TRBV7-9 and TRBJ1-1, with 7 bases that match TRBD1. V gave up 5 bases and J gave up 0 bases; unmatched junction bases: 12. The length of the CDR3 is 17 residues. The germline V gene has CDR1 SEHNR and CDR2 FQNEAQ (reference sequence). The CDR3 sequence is CASSQPKDRLMNTEAFF. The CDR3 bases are TGTGCCAGCAGCCAACCGAAGGACAGGCTTATGAACACTGAAGCTTTCTTT.

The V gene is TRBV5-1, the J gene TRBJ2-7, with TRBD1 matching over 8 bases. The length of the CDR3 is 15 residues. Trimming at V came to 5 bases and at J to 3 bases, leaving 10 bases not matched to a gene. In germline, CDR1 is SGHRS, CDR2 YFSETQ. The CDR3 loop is CASRDEGQVLYEQYF. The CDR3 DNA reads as TGCGCCAGCAGGGATGAGGGACAGGTGCTCTACGAGCAGTACTTC.

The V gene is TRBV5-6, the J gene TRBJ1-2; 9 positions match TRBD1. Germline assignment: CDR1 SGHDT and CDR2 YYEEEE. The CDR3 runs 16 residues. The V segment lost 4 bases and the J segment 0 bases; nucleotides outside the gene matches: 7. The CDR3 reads CASSRDRGGPNYGYTF. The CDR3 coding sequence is TGTGCCAGCAGCCGTGACAGGGGGGGACCTAACTATGGCTACACCTTC.

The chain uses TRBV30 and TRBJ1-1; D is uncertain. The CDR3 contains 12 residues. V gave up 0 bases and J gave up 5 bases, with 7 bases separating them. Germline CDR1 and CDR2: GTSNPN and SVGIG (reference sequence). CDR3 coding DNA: TGTGCCTGGAGTGTACTCGAAACTGAAGCTTTCTTT. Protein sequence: CAWSVLETEAFF. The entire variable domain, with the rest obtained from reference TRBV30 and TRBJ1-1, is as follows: SQTIHQWPATLVQPVGSPLSLECTVEGTSNPNLYWYRQAAGRGLQLLFYSVGIGQISSEVPQNLSASRPQDRQFILSSKKLLLSDSGFYLCAWSVLETEAFFGQGTRLTVV.

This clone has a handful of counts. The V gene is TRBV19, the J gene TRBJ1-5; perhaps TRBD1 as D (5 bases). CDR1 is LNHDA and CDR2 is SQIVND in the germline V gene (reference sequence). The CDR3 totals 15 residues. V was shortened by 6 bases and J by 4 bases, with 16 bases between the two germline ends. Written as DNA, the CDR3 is TGTGCCAGTAGAACACAGGCTGGAGGGAATCAGCCCCAGCATTTT. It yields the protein CASRTQAGGNQPQHF.

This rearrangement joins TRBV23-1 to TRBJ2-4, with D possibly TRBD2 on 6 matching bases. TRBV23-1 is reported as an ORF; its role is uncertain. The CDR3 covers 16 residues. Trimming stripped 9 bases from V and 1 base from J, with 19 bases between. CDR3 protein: CASRRRVIGAKNIQYF. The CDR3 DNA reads TGCGCCAGTCGGAGGAGGGTCATAGGGGCCAAAAACATTCAGTACTTC.

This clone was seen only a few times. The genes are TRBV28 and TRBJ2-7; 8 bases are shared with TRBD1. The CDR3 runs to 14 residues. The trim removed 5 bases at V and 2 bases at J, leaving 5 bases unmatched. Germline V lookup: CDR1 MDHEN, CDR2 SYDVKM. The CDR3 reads CASSAPGQAYEQYF. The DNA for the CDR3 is TGTGCCAGCAGTGCTCCGGGACAGGCCTACGAGCAGTACTTC.

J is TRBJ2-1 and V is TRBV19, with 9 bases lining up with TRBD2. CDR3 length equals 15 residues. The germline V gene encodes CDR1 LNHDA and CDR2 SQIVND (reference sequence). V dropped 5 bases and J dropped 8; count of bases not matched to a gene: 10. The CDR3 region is CASSSRTSAWDEQFF. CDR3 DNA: TGTGCCAGTAGTTCCCGGACTAGCGCTTGGGATGAGCAGTTCTTC.

The CDR3 region has the DNA TGTGCCAGCAGCTTAGGGACAGGTAGCTCCTACGAGCAGTACTTC. Its translation: CASSLGTGSSYEQYF. The chain links TRBV7-8 to TRBJ2-7, with 7 nucleotides matching TRBD1. CDR1 is SGHVS and CDR2 is FQNEAQ in the germline V gene. CDR3 length equals 15 residues. V was clipped by 1 base and J by 0 bases; unmatched bases: 3.

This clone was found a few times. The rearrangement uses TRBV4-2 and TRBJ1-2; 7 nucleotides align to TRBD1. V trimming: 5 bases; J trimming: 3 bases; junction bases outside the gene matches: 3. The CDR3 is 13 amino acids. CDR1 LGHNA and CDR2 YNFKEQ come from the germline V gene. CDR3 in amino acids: CASSSGQDYGYTF. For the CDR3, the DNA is TGTGCCAGCAGCTCTGGACAGGACTATGGCTACACCTTC.

The CDR3 loop reads CATSRDLAGGAYEQYF. The CDR3 DNA reads as TGTGCCACCAGCAGAGATCTAGCGGGAGGGGCATACGAGCAGTACTTC. The gene calls are TRBV15 and TRBJ2-7, with 12 bases fitting TRBD2. CDR1 is LNHNV and CDR2 is YYDKDF in the germline V gene (reference sequence). The trim removed 0 bases at V and 4 bases at J, leaving 4 bases unmatched. The CDR3 contains 16 residues.

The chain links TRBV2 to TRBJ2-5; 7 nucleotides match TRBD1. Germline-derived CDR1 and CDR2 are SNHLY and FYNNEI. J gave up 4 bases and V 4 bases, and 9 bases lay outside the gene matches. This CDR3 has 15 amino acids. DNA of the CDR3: TGTGCCAGCAGTGGAAGACAGGGCCCAGGAGAGACCCAGTACTTC. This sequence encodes CASSGRQGPGETQYF.

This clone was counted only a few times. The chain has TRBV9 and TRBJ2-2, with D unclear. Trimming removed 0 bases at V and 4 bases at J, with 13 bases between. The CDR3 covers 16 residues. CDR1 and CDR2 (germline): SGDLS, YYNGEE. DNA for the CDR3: TGTGCCAGCAGCGTAGATGGTCTAGTTGGCACCGGGGAGCTGTTTTTT. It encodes CASSVDGLVGTGELFF.

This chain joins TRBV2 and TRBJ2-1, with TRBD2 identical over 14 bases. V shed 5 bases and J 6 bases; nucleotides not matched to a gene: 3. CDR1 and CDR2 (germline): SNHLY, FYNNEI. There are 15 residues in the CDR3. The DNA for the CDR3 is TGTGCCAGCAGTCCCGGGACTAGCGGGAGCAATGAGCAGTTCTTC. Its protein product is CASSPGTSGSNEQFF.